These 22 T cell receptor beta chains originate from one sample sequenced in a study of T-cell memory formation after mild COVID-19. MiXCR, applied by TCRdb to the 5' RACE reads, yields one record per CDR3 protein. This table holds approximately 580,000 distinct CDR3 sequences, roughly 21% found once. The sample consisted of PBMCs or a T cell subset sorted from them (not recorded which). These receptors all come from an adult woman who had mild COVID-19 (a few samples of this study predate the infection). Cell type and time point are not known.

This clonotype was seen only once. The rearrangement links TRBV24-1 to TRBJ1-2; a possible D gene is TRBD1 (5 bases). The CDR3 spans 13 residues. Trimming removed 8 bases at V and 10 bases at J, with 19 bases between. Germline V CDR1 and CDR2: KGHDR, SFDVKD. The DNA of the CDR3 is TGTGCCACCACCGCCGGGCAGGGAAGAGACTACACCTTC. This gives the protein CATTAGQGRDYTF.

The V gene is TRBV24-1, the J gene TRBJ2-7; either TRBD1 or TRBD2 may supply D (5 bases each). CDR3 length: 15 residues. Germline assignment: CDR1 KGHDR and CDR2 SFDVKD. Trimming shortened V by 5 bases and J by 1 base, and 14 bases separated the two germline ends. CDR3 in amino acids: CATSVSGTRSYEQYF. The CDR3 coding sequence is TGTGCCACCAGTGTTTCCGGGACGAGATCCTACGAGCAGTACTTC.

This chain connects TRBV25-1 to TRBJ1-2; D gene uncertain. Trimming removed 4 bases at V and 8 bases at J, with 11 bases between. Germline CDR1 reads MGHDK; CDR2 reads SYGVNS. CDR3 size: 12 residues. The CDR3 loop reads CASSAAGEGYTF. The CDR3 DNA is TGTGCCAGCAGTGCAGCAGGAGAGGGCTACACCTTC.

DNA for the CDR3: TGTGCCAGCACCCCGACGGGACAGGAGCAGTTCTTC. Amino acids: CASTPTGQEQFF. J is TRBJ2-1 and V is TRBV7-9; 7 positions agree with TRBD1. Trimming took 7 bases from V and 10 from J; bases not matched to a gene: 7. This CDR3 spans 12 amino acids. Per germline, CDR1 SEHNR and CDR2 FQNEAQ (reference sequence). The whole variable domain, remainder taken from reference TRBV7-9 and TRBJ2-1, is DTGVSQNPRHKITKRGQNVTFRCDPISEHNRLYWYRQTLGQGPEFLTYFQNEAQLEKSRLLSDRFSAERPKGSFSTLEIQRTEQGDSAMYLCASTPTGQEQFFGPGTRLTVL.

This clonotype was observed a handful of times. The chain joins TRBV7-2 to TRBJ2-3, with D unresolved. Between the trimmed V and J ends, which lost 2 bases and 1 base, there was a span of 13 bases. Germline CDR1 and CDR2: SGHTA and FQGNSA. The CDR3 totals 16 residues. The CDR3 DNA sequence: TGTGCCAGCAGCTTATACTTGTCGAGCGGCACAGATACGCAGTATTTT. Its protein is CASSLYLSSGTDTQYF.

This clonotype was observed a few times. CDR3 sequence (DNA): TGTGCCTGGAGTGTACAGCATAGCTACGAGCAGTACTTC. Its protein is CAWSVQHSYEQYF. J is TRBJ2-7 and V is TRBV30; unclear D gene. Germline assignment: CDR1 GTSNPN and CDR2 SVGIG (reference sequence). CDR3 size: 13 residues. Trimming took 0 bases from V and 3 from J, leaving 9 bases between them. Full variable domain (remainder filled in from reference TRBV30 and TRBJ2-7): SQTIHQWPATLVQPVGSPLSLECTVEGTSNPNLYWYRQAAGRGLQLLFYSVGIGQISSEVPQNLSASRPQDRQFILSSKKLLLSDSGFYLCAWSVQHSYEQYFGPGTRLTVT.

V and J are TRBV5-1 and TRBJ1-6; D unresolved. The CDR3 extends over 15 amino acids. V was pared by 4 bases and J by 6 bases, with 14 bases between. CDR1 is SGHRS, CDR2 YFSETQ, per germline. The CDR3 coding sequence is TGCGCCAGCAGCAGAGACCTAGCCTTTAATTCACCCCTCCACTTT. Translation: CASSRDLAFNSPLHF.

In this sample, this clonotype turned up many times. This chain joins TRBV5-1 and TRBJ2-1, with D unresolved. The CDR3 is 15 residues long. V lost 2 bases and J lost 0, with 9 bases in between. Germline CDR1 is SGHRS and CDR2 is YFSETQ. CDR3 sequence (DNA): TGCGCCAGCAGCTTATCGGCCAGCTCCTACAATGAGCAGTTCTTC. Encoded protein: CASSLSASSYNEQFF. Drawing the rest from reference TRBV5-1 and TRBJ2-1, the complete variable domain is KAGVTQTPRYLIKTRGQQVTLSCSPISGHRSVSWYQQTPGQGLQFLFEYFSETQRNKGNFPGRFSGRQFSNSRSEMNVSTLELGDSALYLCASSLSASSYNEQFFGPGTRLTVL.

V and J are TRBV19 and TRBJ2-1, with D perhaps TRBD1 (6 bases). There are 15 residues in the CDR3. Trimming took off 1 base at V and 9 bases at J, with 16 bases between the two ends. From germline, CDR1 is LNHDA and CDR2 SQIVND (reference sequence). As DNA, the CDR3 is TGTGCCAGTAGTATAGGGCAGGGGCCGGTCCGTGAGCAGTTCTTC. Translated: CASSIGQGPVREQFF.

The rearrangement links TRBV12-3 or TRBV12-4 to TRBJ2-1, with 8 positions matching TRBD2. The length of the CDR3 is 16 residues. Trimming took 2 bases from V and 6 from J; bases not matched to a gene: 9. The CDR3 DNA follows: TGTGCCAGCAGTTTACAACGGCTAGCGGGCCTCAATGAGCAGTTCTTC. The encoded protein is CASSLQRLAGLNEQFF.

This sequence joins TRBV10-3 and TRBJ2-5, with D perhaps TRBD2 (5 bases). CDR3 length: 15 residues. The germline V gene encodes CDR1 ENHRY and CDR2 SYGVKD. The germline V and J ends were trimmed by 3 bases and 4 bases, with 15 bases remaining between them. The CDR3 region has the DNA TGTGCCATCAGTGAAGAGGCTAGCTCCATAGAGACCCAGTACTTC. The encoded protein is CAISEEASSIETQYF.

This clonotype has at least ten counts. At one end the junction does not follow the germline gene, possibly because of a read error. The rearrangement uses TRBV7-7 and TRBJ2-1; D is uncertain. The CDR3 spans 13 residues. Looked up from germline, CDR1 is SSHAT and CDR2 is FNYEAQ (reference sequence). CDR3 amino acids: CASSLGGTNEQFF. The CDR3 nucleotides are TGTGCTAGCAGCTTAGGCGGTACCAATGAGCAGTTCTTC.

This clonotype has just a few counts. The chain links TRBV20-1 to TRBJ2-1, with 7 positions matching TRBD1. The CDR3 is 15 amino acids. Germline loops: CDR1 DFQATT, CDR2 SNEGSKA (reference sequence). The J segment lost 5 bases and the V segment lost 0 bases, leaving 7 bases of the junction unmatched. Here the CDR3 reads CSARDAGTDHNEQFF. The CDR3 bases are TGCAGTGCTAGAGACGCCGGGACAGATCACAATGAGCAGTTCTTC.

CDR3 sequence reads: CATRKEAGDTEAFF. The CDR3 region has the DNA TGTGCCACCAGAAAAGAAGCCGGGGACACTGAAGCTTTCTTT. The chain employs TRBV24-1 and TRBJ1-1, with no clear D. V lost 7 bases, J lost 3 bases, and 14 bases lay in between. Germline CDR1 is KGHDR and CDR2 is SFDVKD. The CDR3 consists of 14 residues.

In this sample, this clonotype turned up a few times. The chain uses TRBV12-3 or TRBV12-4 and TRBJ2-3, with 8 bases identical to TRBD2. This CDR3 spans 18 amino acids. With V trimmed by 6 bases and J by 4 bases, 18 bases remained unmatched. This CDR3 is CASSPSRRGRYGADTQYF. In DNA form, the CDR3 reads TGTGCCAGCAGCCCCTCCCGGCGCGGGAGGTATGGGGCAGATACGCAGTATTTT.

This clonotype has only a few counts. The CDR3: CASSITGPSTRGYF. The CDR3 DNA reads TGTGCCAGCAGTATTACGGGACCCTCGACCAGGGGGTACTTC. The rearrangement links TRBV7-8 to TRBJ2-4; D is perhaps TRBD1 (6 bases). CDR1 SGHVS and CDR2 FQNEAQ come from the germline V gene. The CDR3 has 14 residues. Trimming stripped 6 bases from V and 15 bases from J, with 24 bases between.

This clonotype has a handful of counts. This chain connects TRBV5-6 to TRBJ2-1; 12 bases line up with TRBD2. Germline V gives CDR1 SGHDT, CDR2 YYEEEE. V shed 2 bases and J 4 bases; nucleotides not matched to a gene: 4. The CDR3 is made up of 16 amino acids. CDR3 region: CASSFPLAGGYNEQFF. CDR3 sequence (DNA): TGTGCCAGCAGCTTCCCGCTAGCGGGGGGGTACAATGAGCAGTTCTTC.

This clonotype appeared a few times. V usage is TRBV5-1 and J usage is TRBJ2-3, with D tentatively TRBD1 (7 bases). The germline CDR1 and CDR2 sequences are SGHRS and YFSETQ. Between the trimmed V and J ends, which lost 4 bases and 0 bases, there was a span of 12 bases. CDR3 length equals 15 residues. In nucleotides, the CDR3 is TGCGCCAGCAGCGAGACAGGGACTAGCACAGATACGCAGTATTTT. Translation gives CASSETGTSTDTQYF.

The J gene is TRBJ2-1, the V gene TRBV24-1, with 11 bases lining up with TRBD2. CDR1 and CDR2 from the germline V gene are KGHDR and SFDVKD. J was trimmed by 14 bases and V by 4 bases; bases with no gene match: 9. The CDR3 loop spans 14 amino acids. CDR3: CATSEVLAGEEKFF. The CDR3 DNA is TGTGCCACCAGTGAAGTACTAGCGGGAGAGGAGAAGTTCTTC.

A few counts support this clonotype. The chain has TRBV30 and TRBJ2-7, with 9 bases that match TRBD1. With V trimmed by 2 bases and J by 0 bases, 5 bases remained unmatched. The CDR3 covers 15 residues. Germline CDR1 and CDR2: GTSNPN and SVGIG (reference sequence). CDR3 sequence reads: CAWSTDRGSSYEQYF. For the CDR3, the DNA is TGTGCCTGGAGTACAGACAGGGGGAGCTCCTACGAGCAGTACTTC.

Only a few counts were recorded for this clonotype. This chain joins TRBV7-8 and TRBJ1-2, with D unresolved. This CDR3 is built from 14 residues. Germline V gene data show CDR1 as SGHVS and CDR2 as FQNEAQ. V was shortened by 0 bases and J by 7 bases, with 12 bases between the two germline ends. CDR3 sequence (DNA): TGTGCCAGCAGCTTAGCGAGGGCAGGACGTGGCTACACCTTC. Translation: CASSLARAGRGYTF. The whole variable domain, remainder taken from reference TRBV7-8 and TRBJ1-2, is GAGVSQSPRYKVAKRGQDVALRCDPISGHVSLFWYQQALGQGPEFLTYFQNEAQLDKSGLPSDRFFAERPEGSVSTLKIQRTQQEDSAVYLCASSLARAGRGYTFGSGTRLTVV.

This clonotype was seen only a few times. The chain links TRBV3-1 to TRBJ2-1; D perhaps matches TRBD1 (6 bases). Trimming stripped 1 base from V and 4 bases from J, with 11 bases between. The CDR3 is 15 residues long. In germline, CDR1 is LGHDT, CDR2 YNNKEL (reference sequence). The CDR3 sequence: CASSQGQDLYNEQFF. CDR3 nucleotide sequence: TGTGCCAGCAGCCAAGGACAGGACCTATACAATGAGCAGTTCTTC.